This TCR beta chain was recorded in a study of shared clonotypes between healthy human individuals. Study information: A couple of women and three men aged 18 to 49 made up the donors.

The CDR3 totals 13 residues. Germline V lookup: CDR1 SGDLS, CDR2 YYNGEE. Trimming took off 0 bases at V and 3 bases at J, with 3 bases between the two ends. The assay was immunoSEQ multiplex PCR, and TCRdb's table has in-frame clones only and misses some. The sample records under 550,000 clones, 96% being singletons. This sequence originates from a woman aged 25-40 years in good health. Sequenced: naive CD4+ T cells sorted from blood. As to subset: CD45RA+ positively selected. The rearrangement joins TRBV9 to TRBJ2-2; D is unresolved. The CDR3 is CASSVAYTGELFF. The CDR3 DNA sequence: TGTGCCAGCAGCGTAGCATACACCGGGGAGCTGTTTTTT.